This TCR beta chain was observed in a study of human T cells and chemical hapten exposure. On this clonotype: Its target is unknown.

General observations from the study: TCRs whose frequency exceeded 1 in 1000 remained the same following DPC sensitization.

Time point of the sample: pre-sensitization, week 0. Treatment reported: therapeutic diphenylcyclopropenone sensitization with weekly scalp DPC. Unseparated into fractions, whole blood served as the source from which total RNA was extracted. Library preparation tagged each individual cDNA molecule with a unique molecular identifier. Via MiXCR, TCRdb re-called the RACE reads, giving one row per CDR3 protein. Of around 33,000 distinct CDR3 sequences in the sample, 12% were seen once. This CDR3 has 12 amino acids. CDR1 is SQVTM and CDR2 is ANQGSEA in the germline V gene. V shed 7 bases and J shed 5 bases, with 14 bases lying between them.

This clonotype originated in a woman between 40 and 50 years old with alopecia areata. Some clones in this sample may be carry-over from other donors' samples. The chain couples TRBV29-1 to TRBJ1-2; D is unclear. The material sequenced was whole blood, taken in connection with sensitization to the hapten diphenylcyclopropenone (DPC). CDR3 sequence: CSATTGAYGYTF. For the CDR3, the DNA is TGCAGCGCCACCACGGGAGCGTATGGCTACACCTTC.